This note documents a single T cell receptor (beta chain) sequence. The target antigen is unknown. This entry is derived from a study of CD8 T cells in ankylosing spondylitis. Study-wide findings and caveats: Matched synovial fluid from ankylosing spondylitis patients was reported to be enriched for disease-linked clones. Among TCR beta sequences, a motif of roughly 8 highly homologous variants appeared characteristic of ankylosing spondylitis blood. Disease-linked clones displayed a CD8+ phenotype and appeared relatively rarely in peripheral blood. Both synovial fluid and blood in reactive arthritis had previously been reported to carry some motif variants.

Germline lookup yields CDR1 DFQATT and CDR2 SNEGSKA (reference sequence). CDR3 length: 12 residues. With 6 bases removed from V and 1 base from J, the gap between germline ends came to 9 bases. A quantitative 5'-RACE method, one with molecular barcodes, was used to make TCR beta libraries. TCRdb reprocessed the 5' RACE reads via MiXCR and lists one record per CDR3 protein. The sample consists of 450,000 to 550,000 distinct CDR3 sequences, 5.3% of them appearing once. The chain uses TRBV20-1 and TRBJ1-1; D gene unclear. Sequenced material: blood, either unsorted or a sorted T cell fraction (not recorded which). This TCR derives from a male donor with ankylosing spondylitis. CDR3 amino acids: CSATAQNTEAFF. As DNA, the CDR3 is TGCAGTGCAACCGCCCAGAACACTGAAGCTTTCTTT.